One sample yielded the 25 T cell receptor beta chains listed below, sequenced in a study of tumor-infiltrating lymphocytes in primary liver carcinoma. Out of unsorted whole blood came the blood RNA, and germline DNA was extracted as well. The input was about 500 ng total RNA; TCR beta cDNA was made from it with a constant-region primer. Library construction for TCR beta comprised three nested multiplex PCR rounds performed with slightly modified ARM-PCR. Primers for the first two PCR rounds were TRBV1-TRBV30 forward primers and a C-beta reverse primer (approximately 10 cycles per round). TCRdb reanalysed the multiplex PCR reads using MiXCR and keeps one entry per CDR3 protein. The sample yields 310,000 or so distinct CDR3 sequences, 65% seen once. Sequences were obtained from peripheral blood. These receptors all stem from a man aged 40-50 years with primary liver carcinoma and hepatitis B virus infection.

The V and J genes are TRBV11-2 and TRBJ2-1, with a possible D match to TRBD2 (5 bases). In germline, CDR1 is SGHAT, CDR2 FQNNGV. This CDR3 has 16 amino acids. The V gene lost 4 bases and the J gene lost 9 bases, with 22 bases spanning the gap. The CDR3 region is CASSWDGLSRITEQFF. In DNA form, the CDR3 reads TGTGCCAGCAGCTGGGATGGACTGTCCCGTATCACTGAGCAGTTCTTC.

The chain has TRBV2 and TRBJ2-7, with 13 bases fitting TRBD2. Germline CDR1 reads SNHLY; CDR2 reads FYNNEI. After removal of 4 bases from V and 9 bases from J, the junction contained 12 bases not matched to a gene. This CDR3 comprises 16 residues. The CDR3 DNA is TGTGCCAGCAGTGCCCCGGGACTAGCGGGATACAACGGGCAGTACTTC. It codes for CASSAPGLAGYNGQYF.

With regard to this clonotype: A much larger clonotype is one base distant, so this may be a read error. CDR3 bases: TGTGCCAGCAGCTTGGTTGGGAAGCCCCGTCAGCCCCAGCATTTT. Translation gives CASSLVGKPRQPQHF. The rearrangement joins TRBV5-6 to TRBJ1-5; D gene ambiguous. This CDR3 region has 15 residues. Trimming removed 0 bases from V and 6 bases from J, with 13 bases in between. Germline-derived CDR1 and CDR2 are SGHDT and YYEEEE. Variable domain in full (rest from reference TRBV5-6 and TRBJ1-5): DAGVTQSPTHLIKTRGQQVTLRCSPKSGHDTVSWYQQALGQGPQFIFQYYEEEERQRGNFPDRFSGHQFPNYSSELNVNALLLGDSALYLCASSLVGKPRQPQHFGDGTRLSIL.

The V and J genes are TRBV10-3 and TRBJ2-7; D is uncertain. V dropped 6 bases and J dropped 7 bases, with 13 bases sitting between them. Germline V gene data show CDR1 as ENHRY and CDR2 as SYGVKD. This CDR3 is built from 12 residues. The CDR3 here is CAISRSLFEQYF. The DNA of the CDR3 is TGTGCCATCAGCAGGAGTTTATTTGAGCAGTACTTC.

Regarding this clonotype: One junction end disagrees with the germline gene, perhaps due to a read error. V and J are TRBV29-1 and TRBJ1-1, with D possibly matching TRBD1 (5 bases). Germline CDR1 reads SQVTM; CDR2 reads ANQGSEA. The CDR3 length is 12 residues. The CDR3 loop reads CSPRGGNTEAFF. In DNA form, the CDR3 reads TGCAGTCCACGCGGGGGGAACACCGAAGCTTTCTTT.

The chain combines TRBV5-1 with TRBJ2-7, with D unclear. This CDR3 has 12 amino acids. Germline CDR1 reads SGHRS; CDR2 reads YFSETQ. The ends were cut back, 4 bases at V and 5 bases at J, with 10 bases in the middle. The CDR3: CASSRAGHEQYF. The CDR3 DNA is TGCGCCAGCAGCCGAGCTGGACACGAGCAGTACTTC.

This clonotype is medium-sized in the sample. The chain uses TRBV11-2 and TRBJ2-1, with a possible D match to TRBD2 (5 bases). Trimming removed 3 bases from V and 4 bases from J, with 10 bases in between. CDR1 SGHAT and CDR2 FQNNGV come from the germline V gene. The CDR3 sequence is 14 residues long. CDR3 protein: CASSFTGFYNEQFF. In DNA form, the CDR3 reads TGTGCCAGCAGCTTCACGGGATTTTACAATGAGCAGTTCTTC.

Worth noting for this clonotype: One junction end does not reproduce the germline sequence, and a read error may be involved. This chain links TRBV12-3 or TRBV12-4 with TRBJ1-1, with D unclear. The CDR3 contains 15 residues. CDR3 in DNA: TGTGCCAGCACTCCACGGGTGTCCCTCCGCATTGAATCTTTCTTT. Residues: CASTPRVSLRIESFF.

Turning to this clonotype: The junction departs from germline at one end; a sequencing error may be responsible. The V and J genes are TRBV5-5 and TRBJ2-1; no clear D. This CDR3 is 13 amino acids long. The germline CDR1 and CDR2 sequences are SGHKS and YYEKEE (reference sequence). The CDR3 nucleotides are TGTGCCAGCAGCTTTCAAGGGAACAATGAGCAGCTCTTC. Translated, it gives CASSFQGNNEQLF.

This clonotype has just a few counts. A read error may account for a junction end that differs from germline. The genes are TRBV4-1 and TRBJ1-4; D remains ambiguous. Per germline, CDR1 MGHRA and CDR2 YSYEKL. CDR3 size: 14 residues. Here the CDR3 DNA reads TGCGCCAGCACCCAAGTAGCAACTAATGAAAAACTGTTTTTT. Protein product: CASTQVATNEKLFF.

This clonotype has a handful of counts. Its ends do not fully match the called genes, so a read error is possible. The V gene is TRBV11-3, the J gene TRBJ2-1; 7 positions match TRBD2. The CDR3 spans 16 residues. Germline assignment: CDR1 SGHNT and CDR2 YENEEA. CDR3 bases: TGTGACAGCAGCCGGTCTAGCGGAGCAGACTACAATGAGCAGTGCTTC. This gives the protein CDSSRSSGADYNEQCF.

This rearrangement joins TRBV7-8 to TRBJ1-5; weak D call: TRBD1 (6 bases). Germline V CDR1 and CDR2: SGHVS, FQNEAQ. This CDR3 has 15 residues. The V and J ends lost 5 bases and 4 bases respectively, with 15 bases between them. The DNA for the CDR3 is TGTGCCAGCAGCACCGCTCAGGGGAGGAATCAGCCCCAGCATTTT. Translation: CASSTAQGRNQPQHF.

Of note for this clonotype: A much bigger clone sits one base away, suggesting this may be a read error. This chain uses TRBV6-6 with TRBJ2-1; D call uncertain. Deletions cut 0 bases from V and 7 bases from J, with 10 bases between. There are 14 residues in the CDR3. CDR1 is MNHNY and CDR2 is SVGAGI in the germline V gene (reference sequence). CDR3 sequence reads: CASSYSGIGNEQFF. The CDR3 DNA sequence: TGTGCCAGCAGTTACTCAGGGATCGGGAATGAGCAGTTCTTC.

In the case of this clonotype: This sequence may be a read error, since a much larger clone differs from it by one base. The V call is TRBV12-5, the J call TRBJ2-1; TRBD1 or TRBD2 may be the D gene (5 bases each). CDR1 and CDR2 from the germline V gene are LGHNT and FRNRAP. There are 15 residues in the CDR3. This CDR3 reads CASGRSRDPYNEQLF. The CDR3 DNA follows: TGTGCTAGTGGCCGTAGCCGGGACCCCTACAATGAGCAGCTCTTC.

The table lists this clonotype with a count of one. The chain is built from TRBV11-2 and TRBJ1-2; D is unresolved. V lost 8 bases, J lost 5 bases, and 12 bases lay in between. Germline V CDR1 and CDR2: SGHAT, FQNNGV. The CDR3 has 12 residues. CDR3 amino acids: CASCRGLYGYTF. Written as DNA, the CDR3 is TGTGCCAGCTGCCGAGGACTTTATGGCTACACCTTC.

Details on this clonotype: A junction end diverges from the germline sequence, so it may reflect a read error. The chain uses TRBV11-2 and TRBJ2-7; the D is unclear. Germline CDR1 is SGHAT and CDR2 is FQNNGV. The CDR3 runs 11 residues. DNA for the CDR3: TGTGCCATCAGCCCCGAATACGAGCAGTACTTC. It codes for CAISPEYEQYF.

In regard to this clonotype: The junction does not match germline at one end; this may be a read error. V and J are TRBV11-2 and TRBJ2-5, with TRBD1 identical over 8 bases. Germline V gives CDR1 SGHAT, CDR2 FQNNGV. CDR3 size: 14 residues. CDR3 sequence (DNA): TGTGCCAGCAGCTTCTCAGGGGGCCCGGAGACCCAGTATTTC. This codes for CASSFSGGPETQYF.

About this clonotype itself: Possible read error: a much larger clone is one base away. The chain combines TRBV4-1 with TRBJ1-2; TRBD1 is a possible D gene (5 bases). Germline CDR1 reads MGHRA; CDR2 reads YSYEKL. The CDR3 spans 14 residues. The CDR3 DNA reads TGCTCCAGCAGCCCCCAGGGCCGTCGGACCGGCTACACCTTC. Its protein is CSSSPQGRRTGYTF.

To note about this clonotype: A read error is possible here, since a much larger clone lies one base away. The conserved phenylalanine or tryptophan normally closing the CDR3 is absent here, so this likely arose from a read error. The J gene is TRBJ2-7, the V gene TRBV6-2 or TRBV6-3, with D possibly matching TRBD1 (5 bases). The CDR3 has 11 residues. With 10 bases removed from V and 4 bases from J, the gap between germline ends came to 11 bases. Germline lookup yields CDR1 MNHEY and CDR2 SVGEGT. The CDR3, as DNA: TGTGCCACTCGCGGACAATACGAGCAGTACTTA. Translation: CATRGQYEQYL.

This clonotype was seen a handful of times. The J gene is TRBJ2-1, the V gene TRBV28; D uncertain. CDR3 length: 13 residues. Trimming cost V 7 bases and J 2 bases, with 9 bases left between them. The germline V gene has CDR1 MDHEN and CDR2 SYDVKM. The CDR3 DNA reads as TGTGCCAGCATCGTCAAGGCCTACAATGAGCAGTTCTTC. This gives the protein CASIVKAYNEQFF.

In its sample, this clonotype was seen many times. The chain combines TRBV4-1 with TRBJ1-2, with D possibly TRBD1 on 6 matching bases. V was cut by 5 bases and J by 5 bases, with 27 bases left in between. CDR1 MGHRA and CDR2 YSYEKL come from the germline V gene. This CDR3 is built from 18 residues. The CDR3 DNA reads TGCGCCAGCAGCGACAGGACAAGAGTCCCCCTTAGGAGGTATGGCTACACCTTC. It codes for CASSDRTRVPLRRYGYTF.

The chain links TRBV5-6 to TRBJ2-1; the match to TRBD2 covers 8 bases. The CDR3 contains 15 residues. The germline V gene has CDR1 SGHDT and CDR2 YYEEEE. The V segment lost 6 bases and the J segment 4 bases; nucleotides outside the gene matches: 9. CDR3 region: CASNSETSGYNEQFF. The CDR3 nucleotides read TGTGCCAGCAACTCGGAAACTAGCGGATACAATGAGCAGTTCTTC.

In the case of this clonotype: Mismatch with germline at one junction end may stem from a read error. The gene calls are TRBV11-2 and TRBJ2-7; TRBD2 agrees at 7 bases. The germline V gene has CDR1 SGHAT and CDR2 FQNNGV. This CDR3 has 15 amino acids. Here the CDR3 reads CAGSLGSAGSREQYF. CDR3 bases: TGTGCCGGCAGCTTGGGGTCAGCGGGGTCGCGGGAGCAGTACTTC.

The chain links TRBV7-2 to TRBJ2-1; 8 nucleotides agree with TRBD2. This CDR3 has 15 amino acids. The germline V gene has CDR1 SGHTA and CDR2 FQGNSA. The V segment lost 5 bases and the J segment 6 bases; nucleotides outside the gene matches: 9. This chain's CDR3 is CASSPRPGGVNEQFF. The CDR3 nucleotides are TGTGCCAGCAGCCCACGCCCGGGAGGGGTCAATGAGCAGTTCTTC.

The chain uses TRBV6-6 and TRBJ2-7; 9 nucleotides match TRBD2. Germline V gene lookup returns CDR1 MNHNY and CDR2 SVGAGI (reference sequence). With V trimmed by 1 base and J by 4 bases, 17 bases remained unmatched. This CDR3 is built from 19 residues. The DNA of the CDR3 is TGTGCCAGCAGTTACTTGGGAAACCTGAAGCGGGGGGATGATTACGAGCAGTACTTC. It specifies CASSYLGNLKRGDDYEQYF.